This T cell receptor (beta chain) was captured in a study of blood T cell repertoires in COVID-19. The trim removed 5 bases at V and 1 base at J, leaving 13 bases unmatched. The CDR3 runs 18 residues. CDR1 and CDR2 from the germline V gene are MDHEN and SYDVKM. The repertoire was sequenced with immunoSEQ multiplex PCR; TCRdb's copy has only in-frame clones and lacks some. This sample has about 88,000 clones, with 70% to 90% found just once. This rearrangement joins TRBV28 to TRBJ2-1, with 8 bases lining up with TRBD1. This receptor was identified in a woman in her 70s with acute or convalescent COVID-19. Specimen: peripheral blood. CDR3 nucleotide sequence: TGTGCCAGCAGTCCCGCGTCAGGGGGCCCGCGGTCCTACAATGAGCAGTTCTTC. Protein sequence: CASSPASGGPRSYNEQFF.